The rows below give T cell receptor beta chains drawn from one sample of a study of human T cells and chemical hapten exposure. TCRdb reanalysed the RACE reads using MiXCR and keeps one entry per CDR3 protein. The data contain fewer than 200,000 distinct CDR3 sequences, 25% to 35% of them singletons. The sequences come from whole blood, collected in connection with sensitization to the hapten diphenylcyclopropenone (DPC). The origin of the receptors is a woman aged 18-29 years with alopecia areata. Some clones in this sample may be carry-over from other donors' samples. CDR3s include the opening cysteine and the closing phenylalanine or tryptophan.

cdr3_length: 15; j_call: TRBJ1-1; v_call: TRBV6-2/TRBV6-3; cdr3_aa: CASSWGRDSNTEAFF
cdr3_length: 15; j_call: TRBJ2-1; v_call: TRBV9; cdr3_aa: CASSPITSSYNEQFF
cdr3_length: 15; j_call: TRBJ1-3; v_call: TRBV25-1; cdr3_aa: CASSEGGYSGNTIYF
cdr3_length: 15; j_call: TRBJ2-6; v_call: TRBV9; cdr3_aa: CASSVGHSGANVLTF
cdr3_length: 16; j_call: TRBJ2-7; v_call: TRBV6-2/TRBV6-3; cdr3_aa: CASSYATSGIPYEQYF
cdr3_length: 12; j_call: TRBJ2-3; v_call: TRBV18; cdr3_aa: CASSPSTGTQYF
cdr3_length: 14; j_call: TRBJ2-1; v_call: TRBV28; cdr3_aa: CASSLGGMYNEQFF
cdr3_length: 15; j_call: TRBJ1-2; v_call: TRBV12-3/TRBV12-4; cdr3_aa: CASTPYSGATYGYTF
cdr3_length: 14; j_call: TRBJ1-2; v_call: TRBV7-9; cdr3_aa: CASSSSGINYGYTF
cdr3_length: 13; j_call: TRBJ2-7; v_call: TRBV6-6; cdr3_aa: CASSYWEGGEQYF
cdr3_length: 15; j_call: TRBJ1-4; v_call: TRBV2; cdr3_aa: CASSDKGSVAEKLFF
cdr3_length: 12; j_call: TRBJ1-1; v_call: TRBV27; cdr3_aa: CASSLQGQGPFF
cdr3_length: 12; j_call: TRBJ2-3; v_call: TRBV28; cdr3_aa: CASAWGADTQYF
cdr3_length: 14; j_call: TRBJ2-1; v_call: TRBV29-1; cdr3_aa: CSAEGQAISYEQFF
cdr3_length: 15; j_call: TRBJ2-1; v_call: TRBV7-6; cdr3_aa: CASSPSGPAHNEQFF
cdr3_length: 15; j_call: TRBJ2-7; v_call: TRBV4-2; cdr3_aa: CASSHPDRAPYEQYF
cdr3_length: 15; j_call: TRBJ1-3; v_call: TRBV7-9; cdr3_aa: CASSQPGLRGNTIYF
cdr3_length: 13; j_call: TRBJ2-1; v_call: TRBV29-1; cdr3_aa: CSVGMSSYNEQFF
cdr3_length: 13; j_call: TRBJ2-2; v_call: TRBV10-3; cdr3_aa: CAARQGGTGELFF
cdr3_length: 15; j_call: TRBJ2-1; v_call: TRBV7-6; cdr3_aa: CASSNTGRHGNEQFF
cdr3_length: 15; j_call: TRBJ2-3; v_call: TRBV10-3; cdr3_aa: CAISDRTVDGDTQYF
cdr3_length: 15; j_call: TRBJ1-5; v_call: TRBV7-2; cdr3_aa: CASSQSSGVGQPQHF
cdr3_length: 15; j_call: TRBJ2-3; v_call: TRBV6-2/TRBV6-3; cdr3_aa: CASSYRDRRADTQYF
cdr3_length: 12; j_call: TRBJ1-4; v_call: TRBV30; cdr3_aa: CAWSGTPEKLFF
cdr3_length: 12; j_call: TRBJ2-5; v_call: TRBV29-1; cdr3_aa: CSVLEVQETQYF
cdr3_length: 16; j_call: TRBJ2-2; v_call: TRBV3-1; cdr3_aa: CASSQENYRGPGELFF
cdr3_length: 12; j_call: TRBJ2-5; v_call: TRBV29-1; cdr3_aa: CSVSRGAETQYF
cdr3_length: 12; j_call: TRBJ2-7; v_call: TRBV4-1; cdr3_aa: CASSQAAREQYF
cdr3_length: 15; j_call: TRBJ2-5; v_call: TRBV4-1; cdr3_aa: CASSPESGGEETQYF
cdr3_length: 14; j_call: TRBJ2-1; v_call: TRBV27; cdr3_aa: CASRGLASYNEQFF
cdr3_length: 15; j_call: TRBJ2-5; v_call: TRBV12-3/TRBV12-4; cdr3_aa: CASSLSAWGSETQYF
cdr3_length: 16; j_call: TRBJ2-3; v_call: TRBV4-3; cdr3_aa: CASSPTGLAGEDTQYF
cdr3_length: 15; j_call: TRBJ2-7; v_call: TRBV6-2/TRBV6-3; cdr3_aa: CASSYSRHRGEEQYF
cdr3_length: 15; j_call: TRBJ2-3; v_call: TRBV6-2/TRBV6-3; cdr3_aa: CASSRLAGGRDTQYF
cdr3_length: 13; j_call: TRBJ2-7; v_call: TRBV3-1; cdr3_aa: CASSTGQGGEQYF
cdr3_length: 13; j_call: TRBJ2-3; v_call: TRBV5-1; cdr3_aa: CASSLAGPDTQYF
cdr3_length: 16; j_call: TRBJ1-1; v_call: TRBV5-1; cdr3_aa: CASSFFAPGTDTEAFF
cdr3_length: 11; j_call: TRBJ1-1; v_call: TRBV2; cdr3_aa: CASIKNTEAFF
cdr3_length: 13; j_call: TRBJ2-5; v_call: TRBV6-6; cdr3_aa: CASSLQGQETQYF
cdr3_length: 14; j_call: TRBJ1-5; v_call: TRBV10-3; cdr3_aa: CATRTGGSNQPQHF
cdr3_length: 14; j_call: TRBJ1-2; v_call: TRBV3-1; cdr3_aa: CASSQDWVNYGYTF
cdr3_length: 17; j_call: TRBJ2-2; v_call: TRBV7-2; cdr3_aa: CASSLEGGGAYTGELFF
cdr3_length: 16; j_call: TRBJ2-7; v_call: TRBV6-2/TRBV6-3; cdr3_aa: CASSYLQGRVRNEQYF
cdr3_length: 11; j_call: TRBJ2-7; v_call: TRBV13; cdr3_aa: CASSDHREQYF
cdr3_length: 13; j_call: TRBJ2-1; v_call: TRBV7-2; cdr3_aa: CASSSRQTNEQFF
cdr3_length: 16; j_call: TRBJ1-6; v_call: TRBV9; cdr3_aa: CASSPSGFSYNSPLHF
cdr3_length: 15; j_call: TRBJ2-1; v_call: TRBV4-3; cdr3_aa: CASSQGGGSYNEQFF
cdr3_length: 15; j_call: TRBJ1-1; v_call: TRBV12-3/TRBV12-4; cdr3_aa: CASSFAQGRGTEAFF
cdr3_length: 14; j_call: TRBJ2-7; v_call: TRBV12-3/TRBV12-4; cdr3_aa: CASSRTSGPYEQYF
cdr3_length: 15; j_call: TRBJ2-6; v_call: TRBV7-2; cdr3_aa: CASSPRESGANVLTF
cdr3_length: 14; j_call: TRBJ1-1; v_call: TRBV25-1; cdr3_aa: CASRSAGGGTEAFF
cdr3_length: 12; j_call: TRBJ1-5; v_call: TRBV29-1; cdr3_aa: CSVVGDNQPQHF
cdr3_length: 16; j_call: TRBJ2-1; v_call: TRBV7-3; cdr3_aa: CASSLKRGTSYNEQFF